A selection of T cell receptor beta chains follows, all from one sample in a study of shared clonotypes between healthy human individuals. TCRdb keeps only in-frame clones here, not all; method: immunoSEQ multiplex PCR. Here the sample spans 180,000 or so clones, 85% to 95% being singletons. The specimen was naive CD4+ T cells sorted from blood. These receptors were collected from a woman in her 30s in good health. Each CDR3 is given with its conserved first and last residue. The order of the fields is clone size, V gene, J gene, D gene, CDR3 DNA, CDR3 protein. A D gene is named only where the DNA matches it firmly. The size field is filled for only some rows; it gives once, few, many or a size class.

clone_size: .
v_call: TRBV15
j_call: TRBJ2-7
d_call: TRBD1
cdr3_nt: TGTGCCACCAGCAGAGATTTCGGGACAGGGGGCTACGAGCAGTACTTC
cdr3_aa: CATSRDFGTGGYEQYF

clone_size: .
v_call: TRBV2
j_call: TRBJ2-5
d_call: .
cdr3_nt: TGTGCCAGCATTGGGGTCGAGACCCAGTACTTC
cdr3_aa: CASIGVETQYF

clone_size: .
v_call: TRBV28
j_call: TRBJ1-1
d_call: .
cdr3_nt: TGTGCCAGCAGTCCCAGCCGGGGGCGAGTTTCAGCTTTCTTT
cdr3_aa: CASSPSRGRVSAFF

clone_size: .
v_call: TRBV9
j_call: TRBJ2-1
d_call: .
cdr3_nt: TGTGCCAGCAGCGTATCCCCTAGTTGGTCTGTCTATGAGCAGTTCTTC
cdr3_aa: CASSVSPSWSVYEQFF

clone_size: .
v_call: TRBV4-2
j_call: TRBJ1-4
d_call: TRBD1
cdr3_nt: TGTGCCAGCAGCCGGGGGGGACAGGGCATTCAAAAACTGTTTTTT
cdr3_aa: CASSRGGQGIQKLFF

clone_size: .
v_call: TRBV18
j_call: TRBJ2-7
d_call: TRBD2
cdr3_nt: TGTGCCAGCTCCCCCCTAGCGGAAGCAGCCTACGAGCAGTACTTC
cdr3_aa: CASSPLAEAAYEQYF

clone_size: .
v_call: TRBV28
j_call: TRBJ1-2
d_call: .
cdr3_nt: TGTGCCAGCAGTTTAGGACAGTCCAGCGGTGGCTACACCTTC
cdr3_aa: CASSLGQSSGGYTF

clone_size: .
v_call: TRBV28
j_call: TRBJ2-7
d_call: .
cdr3_nt: TGTGCCAGCAGTTTGAAAGGATACGAGCAGTACTTC
cdr3_aa: CASSLKGYEQYF

clone_size: .
v_call: TRBV6-4
j_call: TRBJ2-1
d_call: .
cdr3_nt: TGTGCCAGCAGTGTCGGTGAGCAGTTCTTC
cdr3_aa: CASSVGEQFF

clone_size: .
v_call: TRBV10-1
j_call: TRBJ2-1
d_call: .
cdr3_nt: TGCGCCAGCAGTGAAGGACGGACGGAGTTCTTC
cdr3_aa: CASSEGRTEFF

clone_size: once
v_call: TRBV7-2
j_call: TRBJ2-1
d_call: .
cdr3_nt: TGTGCCAGCAGTCCTCCCCCAGGGTCTTGGAATGAGCAGTTCTTC
cdr3_aa: CASSPPPGSWNEQFF

clone_size: .
v_call: TRBV30
j_call: TRBJ1-2
d_call: .
cdr3_nt: TGTGCCTGGACCATTGGGGGAGCCTATGGCTACACCTTC
cdr3_aa: CAWTIGGAYGYTF

clone_size: .
v_call: TRBV12-5
j_call: TRBJ2-3
d_call: .
cdr3_nt: TGTGCTAGTGGTTATGGTACCACAGATACGCAGTATTTT
cdr3_aa: CASGYGTTDTQYF